Shown below are 17 T cell receptor beta chains from a single sample sequenced in a study of spatial heterogeneity in lung cancer. Each CDR3 protein gets one entry after TCRdb re-called the 5' RACE reads with MiXCR. The repertoire consists of 5,000 to 6,500 distinct CDR3 sequences, with under 15% occurring once and the leading ten covering about 15%. The time point is: sample taken at primary tumor resection. Sequenced here: lung tissue, sampled at surgery. The source of these receptors is a human donor with early-stage non-small cell lung cancer.

There are a few counts of this clonotype. Little can be read into the size of this beta chain, an off-target read in a library designed for alpha chains. V is TRBV27 and J is TRBJ1-2; possibly TRBD1 for D (6 bases). The V gene's germline CDR1 is MNHEY and CDR2 SMNVEV (reference sequence). Trimming removed 4 bases at V and 1 base at J, with 19 bases between. The CDR3 runs to 17 residues. DNA for the CDR3: TGTGCCAGCAGTTCCCAACCAGGACAGATAAGTAACTATGGCTACACCTTC. As protein: CASSSQPGQISNYGYTF.

This clonotype was detected ten times or more. A library made for alpha chains picked up this beta chain off target, so its size means little. This chain joins TRBV6-2 or TRBV6-3 and TRBJ2-7, with D maybe TRBD2 (5 bases). CDR3 size: 18 residues. V lost 2 bases and J lost 0, with 20 bases in between. Germline V gene lookup returns CDR1 MNHEY and CDR2 SVGEGT. The CDR3 reads CASSYVLQRPAISYEQYF. The CDR3 nucleotides read TGTGCCAGCAGTTACGTGTTGCAGCGGCCTGCGATCTCCTACGAGCAGTACTTC.

This clonotype was found many times. Since it is a stray read in a library aimed at alpha chains, this beta chain has a size that is not meaningful. The rearrangement joins TRBV6-5 to TRBJ1-2; 7 nucleotides align to TRBD1. CDR3 size: 13 residues. Trimming took 6 bases from V and 5 from J; bases not matched to a gene: 6. Germline V CDR1 and CDR2: MNHEY, SVGAGI. CDR3 amino acids: CASSSDRKYGYTF. CDR3 bases: TGTGCCAGCAGCTCGGACAGGAAGTATGGCTACACCTTC.

The table lists this clonotype with a few counts. This beta chain is an off-target read within a library intended for alpha chains, so its frequency means little. The rearrangement links TRBV20-1 to TRBJ1-4; the match to TRBD1 covers 10 bases. The junction had 9 bases not matched to a gene; V was cut back by 3 bases and J by 8 bases. Germline-derived CDR1 and CDR2 are DFQATT and SNEGSKA (reference sequence). The CDR3 covers 15 residues. CDR3: CSARAPGTGAEKLFF. CDR3 coding DNA: TGCAGTGCTAGGGCACCCGGGACAGGGGCAGAAAAACTGTTTTTT.

This clonotype is medium-sized in the sample. This beta chain is a stray read from a library made for alpha chains; its abundance is not meaningful. V is TRBV3-1 and J is TRBJ1-3; D unresolved. Deletions cut 1 base from V and 0 bases from J, with 13 bases between. Germline V gene lookup returns CDR1 LGHDT and CDR2 YNNKEL (reference sequence). CDR3 size: 17 residues. CDR3 amino acids: CASSQVPVGFSGNTIYF. CDR3 nucleotides: TGTGCCAGCAGCCAAGTTCCCGTCGGATTCTCTGGAAACACCATATATTTT. The variable domain in full, completed from reference TRBV3-1 and TRBJ1-3, reads DTAVSQTPKYLVTQMGNDKSIKCEQNLGHDTMYWYKQDSKKFLKIMFSYNNKELIINETVPNRFSPKSPDKAHLNLHINSLELGDSAVYFCASSQVPVGFSGNTIYFGEGSWLTVV.

This clonotype occurred many times. Within a library made for alpha chains, this beta chain is off target, and its count is uninformative. V usage is TRBV12-3 or TRBV12-4 and J usage is TRBJ2-1; D is possibly TRBD2 (7 bases). The V gene lost 5 bases and the J gene lost 4 bases, with 18 bases spanning the gap. This CDR3 has 16 amino acids. In DNA, the CDR3 is TGTGCCAGCAGTAGAATGGGCGGGGGCAATTACAATGAGCAGTTCTTC. The encoded protein is CASSRMGGGNYNEQFF.

In its sample, this clonotype was seen many times. This beta chain slipped into a library made for alpha chains as a stray read, so its size is not meaningful. The chain joins TRBV18 to TRBJ2-2; 9 positions match TRBD1. The germline V gene has CDR1 KGHSH and CDR2 LQKENI. The ends lost 8 bases at V and 5 bases at J; junction bases unmatched: 6. The CDR3 loop spans 14 amino acids. CDR3 sequence: CASLRGQGTGELFF. The CDR3 region has the DNA TGTGCCAGCCTCCGAGGACAGGGGACCGGGGAGCTGTTTTTT. Filled out from reference TRBV18 and TRBJ2-2, the complete variable domain reads NAGVMQNPRHLVRRRGQEARLRCSPMKGHSHVYWYRQLPEEGLKFMVYLQKENIIDESGMPKERFSAEFPKEGPSILRIQQVVRGDSAAYFCASLRGQGTGELFFGEGSRLTVL.

As to this clonotype: The library was designed around alpha chains, so this beta chain is a stray read whose abundance carries little weight. V usage is TRBV9 and J usage is TRBJ2-2; D is undetermined. Per the germline V gene, CDR1 is SGDLS and CDR2 is YYNGEE. Trimming shortened V by 3 bases and J by 2 bases, and 5 bases separated the two germline ends. This CDR3 contains 13 residues. The CDR3 region is CASSGGNTGELFF. The CDR3 DNA sequence: TGTGCCAGCAGCGGAGGCAACACCGGGGAGCTGTTTTTT.

In its sample, this clonotype is medium-sized. This beta chain is an off-target read within a library intended for alpha chains, so its frequency means little. The V and J genes are TRBV5-1 and TRBJ2-7; 9 bases line up with TRBD1. The CDR3 is 15 residues long. Trimming removed 0 bases from V and 3 bases from J; junction bases left unmatched: 4. Germline CDR1 SGHRS, CDR2 YFSETQ. CDR3 nucleotide sequence: TGCGCCAGCAGCTTGGGGGGACAGGGCCACTACGAGCAGTACTTC. It specifies CASSLGGQGHYEQYF.

This clonotype was seen ten or more times. This beta chain is a stray read from a library made for alpha chains; its abundance is not meaningful. The V gene is TRBV7-9, the J gene TRBJ1-1; TRBD1 might be the D (6 bases). V was trimmed by 0 bases and J by 0 bases, leaving 8 bases between them. Germline CDR1 SEHNR, CDR2 FQNEAQ (reference sequence). This CDR3 is built from 15 residues. The CDR3 protein is CASSLADRMNTEAFF. The DNA of the CDR3 is TGTGCCAGCAGCTTAGCCGACAGGATGAACACTGAAGCTTTCTTT. Full variable domain (rest looked up from reference TRBV7-9 and TRBJ1-1): DTGVSQNPRHKITKRGQNVTFRCDPISEHNRLYWYRQTLGQGPEFLTYFQNEAQLEKSRLLSDRFSAERPKGSFSTLEIQRTEQGDSAMYLCASSLADRMNTEAFFGQGTRLTVV.

This clonotype occurred many times. Little can be read into the size of this beta chain, an off-target read in a library designed for alpha chains. V gene TRBV7-2 combines with J gene TRBJ1-3; weak D call: TRBD1 (5 bases). This CDR3 contains 16 residues. CDR1 SGHTA and CDR2 FQGNSA come from the germline V gene. Trimming pared 1 base from V and 0 bases from J, leaving 10 bases between. The CDR3 DNA follows: TGTGCCAGCAGCTTAGGGGGGGTCAGCTCTGGAAACACCATATATTTT. Encoded protein: CASSLGGVSSGNTIYF.

This clonotype counts as medium-sized. This beta chain turned up in a library designed for alpha chains; as an off-target read, its abundance says little. The rearrangement uses TRBV5-1 and TRBJ2-2, with D perhaps matching TRBD1 (6 bases). The V gene lost 6 bases and the J gene lost 8 bases, with 17 bases spanning the gap. This CDR3 has 14 residues. CDR1 SGHRS and CDR2 YFSETQ come from the germline V gene. CDR3 DNA sequence: TGCGCCAGCAACCCCGGACAGCAGGAAGGGGAGCTGTTTTTT. Translated: CASNPGQQEGELFF.

Relative to its sample, this clonotype is medium-sized. This beta chain lies outside the target of a library built for alpha chains; its clone size means little. The chain uses TRBV5-1 and TRBJ1-2; 8 positions agree with TRBD1. This CDR3 is 16 amino acids long. The germline gives CDR1 SGHRS, CDR2 YFSETQ. The V gene end was trimmed by 0 bases and the J gene end by 3 bases; junction bases not matched to a gene: 7. CDR3 DNA: TGCGCCAGCAGCTTGGAGACAGGGGCCGGTGACTATGGCTACACCTTC. This sequence encodes CASSLETGAGDYGYTF.

This clonotype was recorded many times. The size of this beta chain means little, since it is a stray read in a library made for alpha chains. This rearrangement joins TRBV5-1 to TRBJ2-1, with D perhaps matching TRBD2 (7 bases). V was pared by 5 bases and J by 3 bases, with 18 bases between. This CDR3 has 16 amino acids. Per the germline V gene, CDR1 is SGHRS and CDR2 is YFSETQ. The CDR3 protein is CASSRWGRESYNEQFF. The CDR3 DNA is TGCGCCAGCAGTCGATGGGGGCGGGAGAGCTACAATGAGCAGTTCTTC.

Ten or more counts support this clonotype. For a library built for alpha chains, this beta chain is a stray read; little rests on its size. The J gene is TRBJ2-7, the V gene TRBV12-3 or TRBV12-4; D is possibly TRBD1 or TRBD2 (6 bases each). This CDR3 has 13 residues. The CDR3 DNA reads TGTTCAAGTAGTCCGGGGGCGGTCTACGAGCAGTACTTC. This gives the protein CSSSPGAVYEQYF.

The table lists this clonotype with many counts. This beta chain slipped into a library made for alpha chains as a stray read, so its size is not meaningful. This chain connects TRBV2 to TRBJ2-1; 11 nucleotides line up with TRBD2. Trimming removed 11 bases from V and 5 bases from J; junction bases left unmatched: 8. Germline CDR1 and CDR2: SNHLY and FYNNEI. The CDR3 is 14 amino acids. The CDR3 sequence: CAGASGRTNNEQFF. In DNA form, the CDR3 reads TGTGCCGGGGCTAGCGGGAGGACGAACAATGAGCAGTTCTTC.

By sample share, this clonotype is medium-sized. In a library made to pick up alpha chains, this beta chain is a stray read with a size that means little. J is TRBJ2-3 and V is TRBV6-5; D unclear. Germline CDR1 and CDR2: MNHEY and SVGAGI. Trimming took 0 bases from V and 2 from J, leaving 12 bases between them. The CDR3 has 16 amino acids. The CDR3 region is CASSYSIGGYTDTQYF. Written as DNA, the CDR3 is TGTGCCAGCAGTTACTCGATTGGCGGTTACACAGATACGCAGTATTTT.